What follows are 16 T cell receptor beta chains derived from one specimen sequenced in a study of Graves' ophthalmopathy and Graves' hyperthyroidism (dated by TCRdb to 2016 to 2019). TCRdb records Illumina HiSeq 2000 as the sequencer. TCR beta CDR3 regions were amplified from RNA transcripts for repertoire sequencing. The first round of RT-PCR was done with HTBI primers and the Qiagen OneStep RT-PCR kit, and was followed by a second round of multiplex PCR, then size selection and purification. TCRdb applied fastp at Q25 and MiXCR to the public reads, then kept only in-frame beta chains. All rows with the same CDR3 protein become a single entry with the most common DNA and genes. Recorded for this sample are hundreds of thousands of distinct CDR3 sequences; about two fifths of them occurred a single time. The ten top clones hold 3% to 4% of the sample. Input material: peripheral blood. These receptors were taken from an adult man with Graves' ophthalmopathy.

This rearrangement joins TRBV15 to TRBJ2-6; D uncertain. CDR1 LNHNV and CDR2 YYDKDF come from the germline V gene (reference sequence). The V gene lost 3 bases and the J gene lost 0 bases, with 9 bases spanning the gap. The CDR3 runs to 16 residues. CDR3 sequence reads: CATSSLDVSGANVLTF. In DNA form, the CDR3 reads TGTGCCACCAGCAGCTTGGATGTCTCTGGGGCCAACGTCCTGACTTTC.

This clonotype came up once. This chain uses TRBV4-1 with TRBJ1-1; possible D gene TRBD1, 5 bases. V lost 1 base and J 8 bases, leaving 11 bases between the germline ends. The CDR3 runs to 13 residues. Per germline, CDR1 MGHRA and CDR2 YSYEKL. In DNA, the CDR3 is TGCGCCAGCAGCCAAGGGGGGGGGGTGGAAGCTTTCTTT. Translating it yields CASSQGGGVEAFF.

The rearrangement uses TRBV13 and TRBJ2-7; 8 bases match TRBD1. CDR3 length equals 17 residues. V lost 3 bases, J lost 3 bases, and 13 bases stayed unmatched. Germline CDR1 is PRHDT and CDR2 is FYEKMQ (reference sequence). CDR3 DNA sequence: TGTGCCAGCAGCTTGGGAATTCGTCAGGGGGCGATCTACGAGCAGTACTTC. Its protein product is CASSLGIRQGAIYEQYF.

This clonotype was counted ten times or more. V gene TRBV10-3 combines with J gene TRBJ2-2; D is unclear. V shed 0 bases and J shed 6 bases, with 8 bases lying between them. The CDR3 runs to 14 residues. The V gene's germline CDR1 is ENHRY and CDR2 SYGVKD. CDR3: CAISESLVSGELFF. DNA of the CDR3: TGTGCCATCAGTGAGTCCCTAGTGTCCGGGGAGCTGTTTTTT.

This chain uses TRBV4-1 with TRBJ1-3, with TRBD1 matching 7 bases. Germline CDR1 is MGHRA and CDR2 is YSYEKL. This CDR3 contains 16 residues. J gave up 7 bases and V 3 bases, and 12 bases lay outside the gene matches. The CDR3 sequence: CASSQDASGGWNTIYF. The DNA for the CDR3 is TGCGCCAGCAGCCAGGACGCGTCAGGGGGTTGGAACACCATATATTTT.

This clonotype has only a few counts. The V gene is TRBV19, the J gene TRBJ1-6; D is unresolved. The CDR3 consists of 14 residues. Per germline, CDR1 LNHDA and CDR2 SQIVND (reference sequence). Trimming removed 4 bases from V and 4 bases from J, with 8 bases in between. The CDR3 region has the DNA TGTGCCAGTAGTAATCCGGGATATAATTCACCCCTCCACTTT. Protein: CASSNPGYNSPLHF.

This chain joins TRBV9 and TRBJ2-7; no clear D gene. Germline CDR1 is SGDLS and CDR2 is YYNGEE. This CDR3 is 15 amino acids long. Trimming removed 7 bases at V and 2 bases at J, with 19 bases between. CDR3 protein: CASGQAALPAYEQYF. CDR3 coding DNA: TGTGCCAGCGGCCAAGCTGCCTTACCAGCCTACGAGCAGTACTTC. Variable domain in full (rest from reference TRBV9 and TRBJ2-7): DSGVTQTPKHLITATGQRVTLRCSPRSGDLSVYWYQQSLDQGLQFLIQYYNGEERAKGNILERFSAQQFPDLHSELNLSSLELGDSALYFCASGQAALPAYEQYFGPGTRLTVT.

Details on this clonotype: An end of the junction differs from the germline gene, which may be a read error. The genes are TRBV7-2 and TRBJ2-7, with a tentative D call TRBD2 (5 bases). Germline CDR1 and CDR2: SGHTA and FQGNSA. The CDR3 contains 14 residues. The DNA for the CDR3 is TGTGCCAGCAGCTTACGGTTAGGTACCGGGGAGCTGTACTTC. Encoded protein: CASSLRLGTGELYF. Full variable domain (missing parts from reference TRBV7-2 and TRBJ2-7): GAGVSQSPSNKVTEKGKDVELRCDPISGHTALYWYRQSLGQGLEFLIYFQGNSAPDKSGLPSDRFSAERTGGSVSTLTIQRTQQEDSAVYLCASSLRLGTGELYFGPGTRLTVT.

This clonotype was counted many times. CDR3 in DNA: TGTGCCAGCAGCTTAGGGGGTAGTGGTAGCAATCAGCCCCAGCATTTT. As protein: CASSLGGSGSNQPQHF. The chain links TRBV7-2 to TRBJ1-5, with no clear D. V shed 1 base and J shed 0 bases, with 10 bases lying between them. CDR3 length equals 16 residues. Germline lookup yields CDR1 SGHTA and CDR2 FQGNSA.

The sample holds a few counts of this clonotype. This sequence joins TRBV6-5 and TRBJ2-5; the D gene is possibly TRBD2 (5 bases). V lost 5 bases to trimming and J lost 1 base, with 20 bases between them. CDR1 and CDR2 (germline): MNHEY, SVGAGI. The length of the CDR3 is 17 residues. CDR3 loop: CASSPGVAQLLQETQYF. The CDR3 DNA sequence: TGTGCCAGCAGTCCCGGGGTAGCCCAGCTGCTCCAAGAGACCCAGTACTTC.

For this clonotype: A much larger clonotype is one base distant, so this may be a read error. The CDR3 loop is CDSTFTRNTEAFF. CDR3 nucleotide sequence: TGTGACAGCACCTTCACACGGAACACTGAAGCTTTCTTT. The genes are TRBV5-6 and TRBJ1-1; D uncertain. Germline CDR1 and CDR2: SGHDT and YYEEEE. The CDR3 totals 13 residues.

V and J are TRBV7-6 and TRBJ2-7; no clear D. Trimming cost V 11 bases and J 7 bases, with 27 bases left between them. The CDR3 spans 15 residues. Germline values: CDR1 SGHVS, CDR2 FNYEAQ. CDR3 DNA: TGTGCCTGGAGTGATAGCTTCCGCCCTGTCGGGGAGCAGTACTTC. As protein: CAWSDSFRPVGEQYF.

J is TRBJ1-5 and V is TRBV6-5; 8 bases fit TRBD1. The CDR3 has 16 amino acids. Trimming took 5 bases from V and 5 from J; bases not matched to a gene: 11. The germline gives CDR1 MNHEY, CDR2 SVGAGI. The CDR3 DNA reads TGTGCCAGCAGTGGACGACAGGGGAGAGAGGATCAGCCCCAGCATTTT. It encodes CASSGRQGREDQPQHF.

This clonotype was seen at least ten times. This chain links TRBV24-1 with TRBJ1-5; D unresolved. Per germline, CDR1 KGHDR and CDR2 SFDVKD. Trimming took off 5 bases at V and 0 bases at J, with 13 bases between the two ends. This CDR3 spans 16 amino acids. The CDR3 reads CATSARAANSNQPQHF. For the CDR3, the DNA is TGTGCCACCAGTGCCCGGGCCGCTAATAGCAATCAGCCCCAGCATTTT.

The chain recombines TRBV10-3 with TRBJ2-7; D gene ambiguous. Germline V CDR1 and CDR2: ENHRY, SYGVKD. The CDR3 length is 15 residues. V lost 6 bases and J lost 0, with 15 bases in between. The CDR3 DNA reads as TGTGCCATCAGCCAAGGGTCAGTCCCCTCCTACGAGCAGTACTTC. Residues: CAISQGSVPSYEQYF.

The V gene is TRBV30, the J gene TRBJ1-1; 8 positions agree with TRBD1. Trimming at V came to 5 bases and at J to 4 bases, leaving 0 bases not matched to a gene. The CDR3 covers 11 residues. Germline V gene lookup returns CDR1 GTSNPN and CDR2 SVGIG (reference sequence). The CDR3 region is CAWDRGTEAFF. CDR3 in DNA: TGTGCCTGGGACAGGGGCACTGAAGCTTTCTTT.